The source of this T cell receptor beta chain is a study of blood T cell repertoires in COVID-19. The authors' processing: For nucleated cells, counts were estimated from reference gene primer amplification. This table comes from immunoSEQ multiplex PCR, and its TCRdb copy is limited to in-frame clones, with some not included. For V, J and clone size, that table is used; D and trimming come from the DNA. The repertoire holds 150,000 to 200,000 clones, with around 85% as singletons. This clone was seen a single time. The sample holds other DNA sequences that translate to the same CDR3. This CDR3 has 12 residues. Germline CDR1 reads SGHDN; CDR2 reads FVKESK. The V end was cut by 3 bases, the J end by 10 bases, with 10 bases between.

This receptor was obtained from a human donor with acute or convalescent COVID-19. The donor label of this sample is uncertain. The chain recombines TRBV14 with TRBJ2-4; possible D gene TRBD2, 6 bases. Sequenced input: peripheral blood. The chain's CDR3 is CASSQAGRIQYF. The CDR3, as DNA: TGTGCCAGCAGCCAGGCGGGAAGGATTCAGTACTTC.